The table lists the clone carrying this T cell receptor beta chain with many counts. What it binds is unknown. This sample is drawn from a study of CD8 T cells in ankylosing spondylitis. The study's findings and limits: Past research had described some motif variants in reactive arthritis synovial fluid and blood. Within matched ankylosing spondylitis synovial fluid, disease-linked clones were reportedly significantly enriched. There was a TCR beta motif, made of several highly homologous variants, that appeared characteristic of ankylosing spondylitis blood.

Quantitative molecular-barcoded 5'-RACE generated the TCR beta libraries. TCRdb re-called the 5' RACE reads with MiXCR, one entry per CDR3 protein. The sample holds hundreds of thousands of distinct CDR3 sequences; about 11% are singletons and the top ten take about 20%. Germline V gives CDR1 SGHRS, CDR2 YFSETQ. CDR3 size: 17 residues. V was pared by 4 bases and J by 0 bases, with 17 bases between. The receptor comes from a male donor with ankylosing spondylitis or in good health (not recorded which). The sample consisted of blood, either unsorted or a sorted T cell fraction (not recorded which). V gene TRBV5-1 combines with J gene TRBJ1-3; D unclear. The DNA of the CDR3 is TGCGCCAGCAGCCCGGGTCGTGGAGAGGGCTCTGGAAACACCATATATTTT. It is translated as CASSPGRGEGSGNTIYF.